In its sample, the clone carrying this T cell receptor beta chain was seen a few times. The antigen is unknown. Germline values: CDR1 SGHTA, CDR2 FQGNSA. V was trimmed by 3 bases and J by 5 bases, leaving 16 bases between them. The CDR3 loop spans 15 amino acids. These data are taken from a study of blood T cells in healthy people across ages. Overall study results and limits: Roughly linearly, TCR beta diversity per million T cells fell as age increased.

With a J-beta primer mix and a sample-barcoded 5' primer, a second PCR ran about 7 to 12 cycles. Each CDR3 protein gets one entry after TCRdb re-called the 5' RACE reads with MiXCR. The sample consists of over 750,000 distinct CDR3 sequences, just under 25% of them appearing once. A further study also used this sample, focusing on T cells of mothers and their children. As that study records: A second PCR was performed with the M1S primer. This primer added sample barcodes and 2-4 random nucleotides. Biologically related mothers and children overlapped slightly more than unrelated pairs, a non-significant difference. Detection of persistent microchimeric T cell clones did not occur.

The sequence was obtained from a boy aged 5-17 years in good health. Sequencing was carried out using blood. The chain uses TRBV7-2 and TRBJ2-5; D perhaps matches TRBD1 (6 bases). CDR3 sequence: CASSFTTGSRETQYF. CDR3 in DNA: TGTGCCAGCAGCTTCACAACAGGGTCGCGGGAGACCCAGTACTTC.